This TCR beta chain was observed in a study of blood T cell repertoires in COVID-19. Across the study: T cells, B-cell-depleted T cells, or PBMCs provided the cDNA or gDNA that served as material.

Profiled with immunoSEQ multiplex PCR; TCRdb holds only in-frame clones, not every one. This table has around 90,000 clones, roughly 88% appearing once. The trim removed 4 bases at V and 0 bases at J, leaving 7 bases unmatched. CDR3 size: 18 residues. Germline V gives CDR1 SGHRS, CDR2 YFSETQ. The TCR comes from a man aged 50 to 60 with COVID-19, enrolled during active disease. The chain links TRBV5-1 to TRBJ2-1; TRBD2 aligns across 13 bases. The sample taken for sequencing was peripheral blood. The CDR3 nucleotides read TGCGCCAGCAGCCTGGGACTAGCGGGGATTAGCTCCTACAATGAGCAGTTCTTC. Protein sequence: CASSLGLAGISSYNEQFF.